This T cell receptor beta chain comes out of a study of T-cell reconstitution after alpha-beta-depleted transplantation in children. The V gene's germline CDR1 is SGHAT and CDR2 FQNNGV. The CDR3 consists of 15 residues. Trimming shortened V by 1 base and J by 6 bases, and 13 bases separated the two germline ends. Of note for this clonotype: The antigen is undetermined.

For TCRbeta, the library was prepared with unique molecular identifiers. In TCRdb, the PCR reads were re-called with MiXCR into one record per CDR3 protein. The repertoire holds 500,000 or so distinct CDR3 sequences, with roughly 11% as singletons. Study-level findings and limits: T cells produced anew were the main source of T-cell counts and diversity one year after transplant. Expanded graft clones numbering several hundred reportedly gave rise to alpha-beta T cells about two months after transplant.

The rearrangement links TRBV11-2 to TRBJ2-1; the D is unclear. This TCR was sampled from a female patient between 2 and 15 years old who had a stem cell transplant for aplastic anemia, so the T cells may come from the graft donor. The sample consisted of PBMCs, mostly from graft donor cells, taken 180 days after TCRalphabeta/CD19-depleted stem cell transplant. The CDR3 nucleotides read TGTGCCAGCAGCTTAGCCGGCCCCCGAGCCAATGAGCAGTTCTTC. This codes for CASSLAGPRANEQFF.